The clone carrying this TCR beta chain was detected only a few times. The antigen is undetermined. The data are from a study of CD8 T cells in ankylosing spondylitis. Findings and caveats of the study: Characteristic of ankylosing spondylitis blood, it appeared, was a TCR beta motif comprising roughly 8 highly homologous variants. Some of these motif variants have turned up before, in reports on reactive arthritis synovial fluid and blood. Within matched ankylosing spondylitis synovial fluid, disease-linked clones were reportedly significantly enriched.

Using quantitative 5'-RACE with molecular barcodes, the authors made TCR beta libraries. TCRdb reprocessed the 5' RACE reads via MiXCR and lists one record per CDR3 protein. Here the sample spans over 450,000 distinct CDR3 sequences, about an eighth being singletons. The CDR3 runs to 13 residues. CDR1 is SGHRS and CDR2 is YFSETQ in the germline V gene. V lost 5 bases and J lost 1, with 9 bases in between. The source material was blood, either unsorted or a sorted T cell fraction (not recorded which). The chain links TRBV5-1 to TRBJ2-5, with D hard to call. The origin of this receptor is a male donor with ankylosing spondylitis. CDR3 DNA sequence: TGCGCCAGCAGAGGTGGGCCCCAAGAGACCCAGTACTTC. Protein sequence: CASRGGPQETQYF.